This T cell receptor (beta chain) was sequenced in a study of CD8 T cells in ankylosing spondylitis. General study points: Blood from ankylosing spondylitis patients appeared to carry a characteristic roughly eight-variant TCR beta motif.

This clonotype was seen ten or more times. What it binds is not known. Via MiXCR, TCRdb re-called the 5' RACE reads, giving one row per CDR3 protein. This sample has under 450,000 distinct CDR3 sequences, with over 15% found just once. This CDR3 has 12 amino acids. V was clipped by 5 bases and J by 1 base, with 5 bases between them. CDR1 is SGHRS and CDR2 is YFSETQ in the germline V gene. The TCR sequence derives from a male donor with ankylosing spondylitis. The source material was blood, either unsorted or a sorted T cell fraction (not recorded which). The rearrangement joins TRBV5-1 to TRBJ2-3, with D unclear. CDR3 DNA: TGCGCCAGCAGGCTTGGCACAGATACGCAGTATTTT. The encoded protein is CASRLGTDTQYF.